Only a few counts were recorded for the clone carrying this T cell receptor (beta chain). Antigen unknown. Germline V gene sequence: CDR1 SGHTA, CDR2 FQGNSA. V lost 8 bases to trimming and J lost 0 bases, with 16 bases between them. The CDR3 length is 16 residues. The data stem from a study of T-cell memory formation after mild COVID-19. Study-level background: Largely, TCR clusters stayed within a single donor.

Findings and limits, study-wide: Researchers report contracting CD4+ clones mostly in CM and EM, with CD8+ clones in EMRA.

From the 5' RACE reads, TCRdb called clonotypes with MiXCR, one entry per CDR3 protein. The sample includes a few hundred thousand distinct CDR3 sequences, around a quarter seen only once; the top ten take under 15%. The J gene is TRBJ2-2, the V gene TRBV7-2; D is perhaps TRBD2 (5 bases). The TCR was taken from an adult woman who had mild COVID-19 (a few samples of this study predate the infection). Cell type and time point are not known. The sequencing input was PBMCs or a T cell subset sorted from them (not recorded which). The DNA of the CDR3 is TGTGCCAGCGGAGGTCAACCCATTTCGAACACCGGGGAGCTGTTTTTT. Residues: CASGGQPISNTGELFF.